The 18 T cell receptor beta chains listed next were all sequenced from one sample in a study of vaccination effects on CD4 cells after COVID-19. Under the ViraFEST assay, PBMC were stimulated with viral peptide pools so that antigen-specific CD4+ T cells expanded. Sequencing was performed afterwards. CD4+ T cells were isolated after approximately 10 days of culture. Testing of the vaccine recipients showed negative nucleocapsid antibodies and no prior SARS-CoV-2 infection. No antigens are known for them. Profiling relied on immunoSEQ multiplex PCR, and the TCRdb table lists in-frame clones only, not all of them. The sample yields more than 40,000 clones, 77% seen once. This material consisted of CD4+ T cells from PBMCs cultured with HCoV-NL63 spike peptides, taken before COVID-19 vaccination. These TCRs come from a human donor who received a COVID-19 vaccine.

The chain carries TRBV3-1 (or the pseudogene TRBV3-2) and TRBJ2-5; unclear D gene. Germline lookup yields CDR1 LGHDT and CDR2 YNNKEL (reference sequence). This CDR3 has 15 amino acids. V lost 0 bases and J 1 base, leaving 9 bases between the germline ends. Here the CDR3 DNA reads TGTGCCAGCAGCCAAGAGGACCGATTCCAAGAGACCCAGTACTTC. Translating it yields CASSQEDRFQETQYF.

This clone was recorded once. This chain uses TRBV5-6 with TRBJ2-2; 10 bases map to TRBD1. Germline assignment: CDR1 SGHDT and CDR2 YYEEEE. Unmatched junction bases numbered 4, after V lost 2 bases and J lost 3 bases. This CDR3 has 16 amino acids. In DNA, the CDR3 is TGTGCCAGCAGCTTAAGACAGGGGGCTTACACCGGGGAGCTGTTTTTT. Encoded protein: CASSLRQGAYTGELFF. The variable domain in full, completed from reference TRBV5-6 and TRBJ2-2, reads DAGVTQSPTHLIKTRGQQVTLRCSPKSGHDTVSWYQQALGQGPQFIFQYYEEEERQRGNFPDRFSGHQFPNYSSELNVNALLLGDSALYLCASSLRQGAYTGELFFGEGSRLTVL.

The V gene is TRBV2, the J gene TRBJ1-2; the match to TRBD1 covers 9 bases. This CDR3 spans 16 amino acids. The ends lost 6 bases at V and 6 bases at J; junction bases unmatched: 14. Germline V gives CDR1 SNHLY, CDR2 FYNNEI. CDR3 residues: CASRSVPGQGADGYTF. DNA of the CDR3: TGTGCCAGCAGATCGGTCCCGGGACAGGGAGCGGATGGCTACACCTTC.

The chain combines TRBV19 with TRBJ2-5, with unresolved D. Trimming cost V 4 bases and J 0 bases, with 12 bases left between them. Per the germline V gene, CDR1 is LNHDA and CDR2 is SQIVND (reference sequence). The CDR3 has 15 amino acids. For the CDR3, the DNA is TGTGCCAGTAGTACCATTAGGACGTACCAAGAGACCCAGTACTTC. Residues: CASSTIRTYQETQYF.

CDR3 loop: CASSLPGQGAASSYNEQFF. For the CDR3, the DNA is TGTGCCAGCAGTCTCCCGGGACAGGGGGCGGCGAGCTCCTACAATGAGCAGTTCTTC. The rearrangement joins TRBV28 to TRBJ2-1, with TRBD1 identical over 12 bases. CDR3 length: 19 amino acids. Germline CDR1 MDHEN, CDR2 SYDVKM. V trimming: 5 bases; J trimming: 0 bases; junction bases outside the gene matches: 11.

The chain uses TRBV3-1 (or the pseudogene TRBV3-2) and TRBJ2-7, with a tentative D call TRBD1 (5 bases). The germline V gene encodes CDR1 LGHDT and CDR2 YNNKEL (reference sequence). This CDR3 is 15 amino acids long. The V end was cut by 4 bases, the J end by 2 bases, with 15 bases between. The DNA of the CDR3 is TGTGCCAGCAGCCCCTCGGCAGGGCTTACCTACGAGCAGTACGTC. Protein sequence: CASSPSAGLTYEQYV.

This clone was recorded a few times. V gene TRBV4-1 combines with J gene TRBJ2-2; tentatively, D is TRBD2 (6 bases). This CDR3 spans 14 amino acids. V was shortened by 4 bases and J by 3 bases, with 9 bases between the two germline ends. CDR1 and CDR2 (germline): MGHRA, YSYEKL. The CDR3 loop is CASSREADTGELFF. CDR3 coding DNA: TGCGCCAGCAGCCGGGAGGCGGACACCGGGGAGCTGTTTTTT.

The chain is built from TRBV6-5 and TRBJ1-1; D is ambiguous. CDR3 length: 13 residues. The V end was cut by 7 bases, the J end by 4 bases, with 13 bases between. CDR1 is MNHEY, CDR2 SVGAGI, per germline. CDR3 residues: CASTPMGSTEAFF. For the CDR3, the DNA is TGTGCCAGCACCCCCATGGGGAGCACTGAAGCTTTCTTT.

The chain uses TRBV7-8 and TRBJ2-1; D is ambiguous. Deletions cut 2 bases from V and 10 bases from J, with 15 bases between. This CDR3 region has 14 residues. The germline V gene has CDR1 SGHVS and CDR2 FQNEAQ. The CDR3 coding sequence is TGTGCCAGCAGCTTAACAGTGCTTGCTGGGGAGCAGTTCTTC. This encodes CASSLTVLAGEQFF.

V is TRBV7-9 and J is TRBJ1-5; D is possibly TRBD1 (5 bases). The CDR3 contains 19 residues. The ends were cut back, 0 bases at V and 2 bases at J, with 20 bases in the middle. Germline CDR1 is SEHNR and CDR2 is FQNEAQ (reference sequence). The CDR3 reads CASSLAGDRGGRGNQPQHF. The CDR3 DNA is TGTGCCAGCAGCTTAGCGGGAGATCGGGGCGGGAGGGGCAATCAGCCCCAGCATTTT.

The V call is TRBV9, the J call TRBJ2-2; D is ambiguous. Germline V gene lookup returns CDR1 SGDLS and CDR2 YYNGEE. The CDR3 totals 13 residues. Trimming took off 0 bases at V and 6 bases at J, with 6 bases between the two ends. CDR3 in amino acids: CASSVAQSGELFF. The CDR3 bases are TGTGCCAGCAGCGTAGCTCAGTCCGGGGAGCTGTTTTTT.

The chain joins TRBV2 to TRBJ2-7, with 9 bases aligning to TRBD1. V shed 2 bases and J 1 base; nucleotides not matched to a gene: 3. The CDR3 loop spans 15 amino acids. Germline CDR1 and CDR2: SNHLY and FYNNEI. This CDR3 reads CASSERQGGSYEQYV. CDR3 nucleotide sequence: TGTGCCAGCAGTGAAAGACAGGGGGGGTCCTACGAGCAGTACGTC.

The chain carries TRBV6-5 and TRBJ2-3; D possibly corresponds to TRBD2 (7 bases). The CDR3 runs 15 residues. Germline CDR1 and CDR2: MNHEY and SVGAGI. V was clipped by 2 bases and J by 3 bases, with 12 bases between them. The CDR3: CASSYTGRGTDTQYF. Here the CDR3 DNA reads TGTGCCAGCAGTTACACAGGGCGGGGGACAGATACGCAGTATTTT.

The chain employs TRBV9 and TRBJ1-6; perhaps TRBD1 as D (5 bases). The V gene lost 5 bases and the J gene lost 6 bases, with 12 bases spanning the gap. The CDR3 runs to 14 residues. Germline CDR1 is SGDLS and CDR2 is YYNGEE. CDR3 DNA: TGTGCCAGCAGTTGGGACGGAGCTAATTCACCCCTCCACTTT. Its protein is CASSWDGANSPLHF.

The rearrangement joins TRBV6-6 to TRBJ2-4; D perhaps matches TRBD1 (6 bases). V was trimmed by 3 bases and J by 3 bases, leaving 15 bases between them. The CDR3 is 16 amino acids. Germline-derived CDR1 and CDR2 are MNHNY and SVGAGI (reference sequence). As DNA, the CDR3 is TGTGCCAGCAGTTATGATCGACAGGCTCTCAAAAACATTCAGTACTTC. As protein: CASSYDRQALKNIQYF.

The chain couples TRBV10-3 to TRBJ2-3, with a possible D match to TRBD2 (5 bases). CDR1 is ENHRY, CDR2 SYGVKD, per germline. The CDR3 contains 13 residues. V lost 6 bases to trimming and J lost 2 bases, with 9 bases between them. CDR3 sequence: CAISRDATDTQYF. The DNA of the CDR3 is TGTGCCATCAGCCGGGATGCCACAGATACGCAGTATTTT.

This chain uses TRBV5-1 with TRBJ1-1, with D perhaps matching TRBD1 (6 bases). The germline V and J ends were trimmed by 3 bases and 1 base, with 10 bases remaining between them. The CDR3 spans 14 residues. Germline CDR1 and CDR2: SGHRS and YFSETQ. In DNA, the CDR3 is TGCGCCAGCAGCTGGGGGGCAGCGAACACTGAAGCTTTCTTT. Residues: CASSWGAANTEAFF.

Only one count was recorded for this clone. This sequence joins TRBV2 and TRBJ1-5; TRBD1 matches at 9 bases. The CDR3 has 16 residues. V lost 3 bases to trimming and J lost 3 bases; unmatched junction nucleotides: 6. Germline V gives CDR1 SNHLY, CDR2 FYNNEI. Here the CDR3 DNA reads TGTGCCAGCAGTGACATGAGACAGGGGGACAATCAGCCCCAGCATTTT. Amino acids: CASSDMRQGDNQPQHF.